A single sample is the source of the 32 T cell receptor beta chains below, sequenced in a study of technical replicates of blood from a handful of donors. TCRdb keeps only in-frame clones here, not all; method: immunoSEQ multiplex PCR. This sample has 91,000 or so clones, with 95% found just once. The sequenced material came from T cells isolated from PBMCs. The receptors were sampled from a human donor in good health.

V and J are TRBV6-5 and TRBJ2-1, with a possible D match to TRBD2 (6 bases). V was pared by 6 bases and J by 4 bases, with 16 bases between. The CDR3 is made up of 15 amino acids. The germline V gene has CDR1 MNHEY and CDR2 SVGAGI. The CDR3 DNA follows: TGTGCCAGCAGCCTGGGAAGCGGGCCTTACAATGAGCAGTTCTTC. It encodes CASSLGSGPYNEQFF.

The chain recombines TRBV6-1 with TRBJ2-1, with D possibly being TRBD1 (8 bases). V gave up 2 bases and J gave up 4 bases, with 12 bases separating them. The CDR3 sequence is 15 residues long. Germline V CDR1 and CDR2: MNHNS, SASEGT. The CDR3 sequence: CASSETGGDYNEQFF. As DNA, the CDR3 is TGTGCCAGCAGTGAAACAGGGGGGGATTACAATGAGCAGTTCTTC.

The gene calls are TRBV5-1 and TRBJ1-1; possibly TRBD1 for D (6 bases). Germline CDR1 SGHRS, CDR2 YFSETQ. The CDR3 covers 17 residues. Trimming left V 4 bases short and J 2 bases short, with 21 bases between. The CDR3 reads CASSEGVAGVLNTEAFF. In DNA form, the CDR3 reads TGCGCCAGCAGCGAGGGGGTAGCAGGGGTTTTAAACACTGAAGCTTTCTTT.

V and J are TRBV6-5 and TRBJ2-7, with D possibly matching TRBD1 (6 bases). V lost 2 bases to trimming and J lost 3 bases, with 8 bases between them. The CDR3 totals 13 residues. In germline, CDR1 is MNHEY, CDR2 SVGAGI. The CDR3 DNA is TGTGCCAGCAGTTACCAGGACAGCTACGAGCAGTACTTC. Translating it yields CASSYQDSYEQYF.

J is TRBJ2-7 and V is TRBV2; TRBD2 aligns across 8 bases. The trim removed 7 bases at V and 3 bases at J, leaving 5 bases unmatched. Looked up from germline, CDR1 is SNHLY and CDR2 is FYNNEI. The CDR3 is 13 residues long. The CDR3 DNA reads as TGTGCCAGCACCGGGGGGGGCTTCTACGAGCAGTACTTC. Translated: CASTGGGFYEQYF.

The chain has TRBV27 and TRBJ1-4; 9 nucleotides match TRBD1. There are 19 residues in the CDR3. In germline, CDR1 is MNHEY, CDR2 SMNVEV (reference sequence). The V segment lost 5 bases and the J segment 2 bases; nucleotides outside the gene matches: 15. CDR3 coding DNA: TGTGCCAGCAGTGCCTACTTCCTCCGGGACAGGGCGACTAATGAAAAACTGTTTTTT. Its protein product is CASSAYFLRDRATNEKLFF.

This clone was found once. The J gene is TRBJ1-6, the V gene TRBV30; no reliable D call. The length of the CDR3 is 12 residues. Trimming stripped 2 bases from V and 6 bases from J, with 5 bases between. Germline CDR1 GTSNPN, CDR2 SVGIG (reference sequence). CDR3 coding DNA: TGTGCCTGGAGTTATTTTAATTCACCCCTCCACTTT. It specifies CAWSYFNSPLHF.

Regarding this clone: One end of the junction does not line up with germline, which may come from a read error. The chain joins TRBV7-7 to TRBJ2-1; 9 bases agree with TRBD1. The CDR3 sequence is 13 residues long. The V gene's germline CDR1 is SSHAT and CDR2 FNYEAQ (reference sequence). The CDR3 sequence: CASSLEAGTGLFF. The CDR3 nucleotides read TGTGCTAGCAGCTTAGAGGCGGGGACAGGGTTGTTCTTC.

The V and J genes are TRBV6-5 and TRBJ1-4; TRBD1 might be the D (6 bases). Germline-derived CDR1 and CDR2 are MNHEY and SVGAGI. The CDR3 sequence is 14 residues long. The V and J ends lost 2 bases and 4 bases respectively, with 8 bases between them. The CDR3 reads CASSYEGVNEKLFF. The CDR3 region has the DNA TGTGCCAGCAGTTACGAGGGGGTTAATGAAAAACTGTTTTTT.

Here the CDR3 DNA reads TGCGCCAGCAGCCAAGATCATCTTAGGACAGGGAGGGAGACCCAGTACTTC. Protein: CASSQDHLRTGRETQYF. The chain uses TRBV4-1 and TRBJ2-5; 8 nucleotides line up with TRBD1. The CDR3 length is 17 residues. The V gene end was trimmed by 0 bases and the J gene end by 5 bases; junction bases not matched to a gene: 11. Per the germline V gene, CDR1 is MGHRA and CDR2 is YSYEKL.

The gene calls are TRBV5-1 and TRBJ2-1; TRBD1 matches at 10 bases. Germline V gene sequence: CDR1 SGHRS, CDR2 YFSETQ. V shed 3 bases, J shed 7 bases, and the junction held 10 bases outside the gene matches. CDR3 length equals 16 residues. DNA of the CDR3: TGCGCCAGCAGCTGGGCCGGGACAGGGGACTTGAATGAGCAGTTCTTC. Translation gives CASSWAGTGDLNEQFF.

This chain connects TRBV7-3 to TRBJ2-5; 7 bases map to TRBD2. Germline assignment: CDR1 SGHTA and CDR2 FQGTGA. The J segment lost 5 bases and the V segment lost 2 bases, leaving 5 bases of the junction unmatched. CDR3 size: 14 residues. In DNA form, the CDR3 reads TGTGCCAGCAGCTTAGGTCTGACTAGCGAGACCCAGTACTTC. As protein: CASSLGLTSETQYF.

The J gene is TRBJ1-2, the V gene TRBV10-3; D is ambiguous. V lost 0 bases to trimming and J lost 4 bases, with 9 bases between them. Germline V gives CDR1 ENHRY, CDR2 SYGVKD. The CDR3 consists of 14 residues. The CDR3 DNA sequence: TGTGCCATCAGTGAGTCCTTAGGAGCCTATGGCTACACCTTC. Protein sequence: CAISESLGAYGYTF.

The CDR3 DNA sequence: TGTGCCAGCGGGGGACAGGGGGCGAATGAGCAGTTCTTC. Its translation is CASGGQGANEQFF. The J gene is TRBJ2-1, the V gene TRBV6-1; 12 positions agree with TRBD1. The CDR3 contains 13 residues. V lost 8 bases and J lost 7; bases outside the gene matches: 3. Germline assignment: CDR1 MNHNS and CDR2 SASEGT.

On this clone itself: This CDR3 fails to terminate in the conserved phenylalanine or tryptophan, so it likely reflects a read error. CDR3 region: CASSVASGAYYEQYL. The CDR3 region has the DNA TGTGCCAGCAGCGTAGCTTCGGGAGCTTATTACGAGCAGTACCTC. The chain employs TRBV9 and TRBJ2-7; tentative D call: TRBD2 (6 bases). Germline V gene sequence: CDR1 SGDLS, CDR2 YYNGEE. Trimming stripped 0 bases from V and 4 bases from J, with 14 bases between. This CDR3 has 15 residues.

This chain joins TRBV2 and TRBJ2-7, with 10 bases aligning to TRBD1. With V trimmed by 11 bases and J by 5 bases, 12 bases remained unmatched. Germline CDR1 and CDR2: SNHLY and FYNNEI. The length of the CDR3 is 14 residues. CDR3 loop: CASQGDRGPHEQYF. The CDR3 DNA follows: TGTGCCTCTCAGGGGGACAGGGGACCCCACGAGCAGTACTTC.

With regard to this clone: One end of the junction varies from germline; a read error may be responsible. The V and J genes are TRBV6-1 and TRBJ2-1; D may be TRBD1 (6 bases). The germline V gene has CDR1 MNHNS and CDR2 SASEGT. The CDR3 is made up of 15 amino acids. CDR3 in DNA: TGTGCCAGCAGGGAAGGCGACAGGCCCCACAATGAGCAGTTCTTC. It is translated as CASREGDRPHNEQFF.

The chain couples TRBV4-2 to TRBJ2-5, with TRBD2 identical over 8 bases. V lost 1 base, J lost 1 base, and 11 bases stayed unmatched. The CDR3 spans 18 residues. In germline, CDR1 is LGHNA, CDR2 YNFKEQ. DNA for the CDR3: TGTGCCAGCAGCCAAGTTGGACCGGGACTAGGGTCCCAAGAGACCCAGTACTTC. Translation: CASSQVGPGLGSQETQYF.

The chain uses TRBV5-1 and TRBJ1-5; D is undetermined. Looked up from germline, CDR1 is SGHRS and CDR2 is YFSETQ. This CDR3 contains 13 residues. V shed 5 bases and J shed 4 bases, with 10 bases lying between them. The chain's CDR3 is CASRQDFNQPQHF. CDR3 DNA: TGCGCCAGCAGGCAGGATTTTAATCAGCCCCAGCATTTT.

The chain links TRBV27 to TRBJ2-1; unclear D gene. The germline V and J ends were trimmed by 4 bases and 0 bases, with 7 bases remaining between them. The CDR3 sequence is 14 residues long. Germline V gene data show CDR1 as MNHEY and CDR2 as SMNVEV (reference sequence). The CDR3 region has the DNA TGTGCCAGCAGTTATGGTAGCTCCTACAATGAGCAGTTCTTC. Its translation: CASSYGSSYNEQFF.

The rearrangement joins TRBV28 to TRBJ2-7; D unresolved. Germline CDR1 reads MDHEN; CDR2 reads SYDVKM. V shed 1 base and J shed 2 bases, with 24 bases lying between them. The CDR3 has 19 amino acids. The CDR3 region is CASSLYLSVAEQIAYEQYF. As DNA, the CDR3 is TGTGCCAGCAGTTTATATCTCTCGGTAGCAGAACAAATCGCCTACGAGCAGTACTTC.

This chain joins TRBV19 and TRBJ1-2; TRBD1 matches 8 bases. Germline trimming cut 7 bases from V and 2 bases from J; bases unmatched to any gene: 9. The CDR3 is 15 amino acids. Germline assignment: CDR1 LNHDA and CDR2 SQIVND (reference sequence). The CDR3: CASTPGTGANYGYTF. DNA for the CDR3: TGTGCCAGTACCCCAGGGACAGGAGCAAACTATGGCTACACCTTC.

The CDR3 DNA reads as TGTGCCAGCAGCTCACGAAGGGGTGCGGGAACTGAAGCTTTCTTT. It specifies CASSSRRGAGTEAFF. The chain links TRBV7-9 to TRBJ1-1; a possible D gene is TRBD1 (5 bases). Per the germline V gene, CDR1 is SEHNR and CDR2 is FQNEAQ (reference sequence). CDR3 length equals 15 residues. Trimming stripped 4 bases from V and 5 bases from J, with 17 bases between. The whole variable domain, remainder taken from reference TRBV7-9 and TRBJ1-1, is DTGVSQNPRHKITKRGQNVTFRCDPISEHNRLYWYRQTLGQGPEFLTYFQNEAQLEKSRLLSDRFSAERPKGSFSTLEIQRTEQGDSAMYLCASSSRRGAGTEAFFGQGTRLTVV.

This clone showed up just once. This rearrangement joins TRBV6-5 to TRBJ2-7, with 8 bases fitting TRBD1. The length of the CDR3 is 13 residues. V lost 7 bases to trimming and J lost 1 base; unmatched junction nucleotides: 3. Germline CDR1 MNHEY, CDR2 SVGAGI. This CDR3 is CASTGQGSYEQYF. CDR3 sequence (DNA): TGTGCCAGCACCGGACAGGGATCCTACGAGCAGTACTTC.

The chain carries TRBV4-1 and TRBJ2-1, with TRBD1 as a possible D gene (6 bases). The V gene lost 4 bases and the J gene lost 3 bases, with 16 bases spanning the gap. CDR3 length: 16 residues. Germline CDR1 MGHRA, CDR2 YSYEKL. This CDR3 is CASSPLRTDFYNEQFF. CDR3 in DNA: TGCGCCAGCAGCCCCCTAAGGACAGACTTCTACAATGAGCAGTTCTTC.

DNA for the CDR3: TGTGCCAGCAGGAGGGACAGGGGCATGAACACTGAAGCTTTCTTT. Protein sequence: CASRRDRGMNTEAFF. This chain joins TRBV6-1 and TRBJ1-1; 10 bases are shared with TRBD1. V lost 6 bases and J lost 0; bases outside the gene matches: 4. CDR3 length: 15 amino acids. CDR1 and CDR2 from the germline V gene are MNHNS and SASEGT.

The V and J genes are TRBV5-1 and TRBJ1-1; no clear D. Trimming left V 1 base short and J 2 bases short, with 18 bases between. CDR1 and CDR2 (germline): SGHRS, YFSETQ. The CDR3 contains 17 residues. The CDR3 region is CASSLLRPDTHNTEAFF. For the CDR3, the DNA is TGCGCCAGCAGCTTGTTACGTCCAGACACGCATAACACTGAAGCTTTCTTT.

This clone showed up just once. This sequence joins TRBV5-6 and TRBJ1-4; tentative D call: TRBD1 (6 bases). The CDR3 is 17 amino acids. CDR1 and CDR2 (germline): SGHDT, YYEEEE. The V end was cut by 4 bases, the J end by 0 bases, with 16 bases between. CDR3 residues: CASSPGQFYTTNEKLFF. The DNA of the CDR3 is TGTGCCAGCAGCCCTGGACAGTTTTATACAACTAATGAAAAACTGTTTTTT.

The chain recombines TRBV9 with TRBJ2-1, with TRBD1 matching over 7 bases. The CDR3 has 21 residues. Germline trimming cut 0 bases from V and 0 bases from J; bases unmatched to any gene: 18. Per germline, CDR1 SGDLS and CDR2 YYNGEE. CDR3 sequence: CASSVVGGRVGLISSYNEQFF. The CDR3 region has the DNA TGTGCCAGCAGCGTAGTAGGGGGCCGGGTTGGGCTAATCAGCTCCTACAATGAGCAGTTCTTC. The whole variable domain, filled in from reference TRBV9 and TRBJ2-1, reads DSGVTQTPKHLITATGQRVTLRCSPRSGDLSVYWYQQSLDQGLQFLIQYYNGEERAKGNILERFSAQQFPDLHSELNLSSLELGDSALYFCASSVVGGRVGLISSYNEQFFGPGTRLTVL.

The J gene is TRBJ1-3, the V gene TRBV7-6; no reliable D call. This CDR3 is 14 amino acids long. V shed 5 bases and J shed 4 bases, with 12 bases lying between them. Per the germline V gene, CDR1 is SGHVS and CDR2 is FNYEAQ. Here the CDR3 DNA reads TGTGCCAGCAGCCCCGGGGTCAGAGGAAACACCATATATTTT. Translating it yields CASSPGVRGNTIYF.

V is TRBV4-1 and J is TRBJ2-7; 9 nucleotides line up with TRBD1. The CDR3 has 15 residues. Germline values: CDR1 MGHRA, CDR2 YSYEKL. Unmatched junction bases numbered 5, after V lost 2 bases and J lost 3 bases. This CDR3 reads CASSQPNRGLYEQYF. The CDR3 DNA reads TGCGCCAGCAGCCAACCCAACAGGGGGCTCTACGAGCAGTACTTC.

The V call is TRBV13, the J call TRBJ2-5, with D possibly being TRBD2 (5 bases). CDR3 length equals 11 residues. Trimming cost V 2 bases and J 7 bases, with 5 bases left between them. Germline CDR1 is PRHDT and CDR2 is FYEKMQ (reference sequence). The CDR3 region is CASSLSGTQYF. The CDR3 DNA is TGTGCCAGCAGCTTAAGCGGGACCCAGTACTTC.